Listed here are 10 T cell receptor beta chains from one sample, sequenced in a study of beta chain features in type 1 diabetes. Since all of the isolated RNA was reverse transcribed, expressed TCRB transcripts were what got sequenced. The assay was immunoSEQ multiplex PCR, and TCRdb's table has in-frame clones only and misses some. This repertoire shows 600,000 to 700,000 clones, 12% found once; its top ten account for more than 0.1%. Findings and limits, study-wide: Moderate yet significant TCRB CDR3 shortening was seen in Type 1 diabetes patients in all four CD4+ subsets.

No cognate antigen is known for these TCRs. The sequenced sample consisted of naive CD4+ T cells from blood. These receptors all stem from a man between 25 and 39 years old with type 1 diabetes.

The chain links TRBV18 to TRBJ2-5; D gene unclear. The CDR3 loop spans 13 amino acids. Germline CDR1 KGHSH, CDR2 LQKENI. V gave up 2 bases and J gave up 2 bases, with 6 bases separating them. The CDR3 DNA is TGTGCCAGCTCACCAAGGCCACAAGAGACCCAGTACTTC. Amino acid sequence: CASSPRPQETQYF.

This clone was detected a few times. This chain's CDR3 is CASSGGTGWISGYEQYF. The CDR3, as DNA: TGTGCCAGCAGCGGAGGGACAGGGTGGATCTCCGGATACGAGCAGTACTTC. V and J are TRBV28 and TRBJ2-7; 9 positions match TRBD1. V was pared by 6 bases and J by 4 bases, with 16 bases of the junction left unmatched. This CDR3 has 17 residues. CDR1 and CDR2 from the germline V gene are MDHEN and SYDVKM.

The CDR3 loop reads CASSIKHGTGIANEQFF. CDR3 nucleotide sequence: TGTGCCAGTAGTATAAAACACGGGACAGGGATTGCCAATGAGCAGTTCTTC. The rearrangement uses TRBV19 and TRBJ2-1, with 9 bases that match TRBD1. Unmatched junction bases numbered 11, after V lost 2 bases and J lost 6 bases. Germline V gene sequence: CDR1 LNHDA, CDR2 SQIVND (reference sequence). This CDR3 is 17 amino acids long.

This clone has only a few counts. This chain uses TRBV4-3 with TRBJ1-4; D unclear. V lost 0 bases and J 12 bases, leaving 8 bases between the germline ends. CDR3 length: 12 amino acids. CDR1 is LGHNA and CDR2 is YSLEER in the germline V gene. CDR3 region: CASSQDGRQLFF. The CDR3, as DNA: TGCGCCAGCAGCCAAGATGGGAGGCAACTGTTTTTT.

This chain joins TRBV4-3 and TRBJ2-7; D is unresolved. Between the trimmed V and J ends, which lost 1 base and 3 bases, there was a span of 10 bases. CDR1 LGHNA and CDR2 YSLEER come from the germline V gene. The CDR3 has 14 amino acids. As DNA, the CDR3 is TGCGCCAGCAGCCAAGTTCTCAGTAACTACGAGCAGTACTTC. This gives the protein CASSQVLSNYEQYF.

This clone was counted only a few times. The rearrangement uses TRBV29-1 and TRBJ1-1, with TRBD1 as a possible D gene (5 bases). The CDR3 is 12 residues long. V lost 7 bases and J 1 base, leaving 10 bases between the germline ends. Germline V gene lookup returns CDR1 SQVTM and CDR2 ANQGSEA. As DNA, the CDR3 is TGCAGCGGGGGGTCAGAGAACACTGAAGCTTTCTTT. Translation gives CSGGSENTEAFF.

The chain recombines TRBV7-9 with TRBJ1-5; 10 nucleotides match TRBD1. Trimming at V came to 1 base and at J to 6 bases, leaving 3 bases not matched to a gene. Per germline, CDR1 SEHNR and CDR2 FQNEAQ (reference sequence). This CDR3 is built from 15 residues. The CDR3 DNA sequence: TGTGCCAGCAGCTTAGGACAGGGGGCTGTTCAGCCCCAGCATTTT. It translates to CASSLGQGAVQPQHF.

This clone turned up a few times. The genes are TRBV5-1 and TRBJ2-3; TRBD1 is a possible D gene (7 bases). V was cut by 0 bases and J by 5 bases, with 13 bases left in between. In germline, CDR1 is SGHRS, CDR2 YFSETQ. There are 15 residues in the CDR3. The CDR3 sequence: CASSLGQGGIDTQYF. In nucleotides, the CDR3 is TGCGCCAGCAGCTTGGGACAGGGAGGTATAGATACGCAGTATTTT.

This clone has more than one count but fewer than ten. The chain has TRBV15 and TRBJ1-3; no definite D call. The V gene lost 6 bases and the J gene lost 0 bases, with 9 bases spanning the gap. This CDR3 has 14 residues. Germline values: CDR1 LNHNV, CDR2 YYDKDF (reference sequence). DNA of the CDR3: TGTGCCACCAGGGGAGAAGGCTCTGGAAACACCATATATTTT. Amino acids: CATRGEGSGNTIYF.

In this sample, this clone turned up a few times. The rearrangement joins TRBV9 to TRBJ2-2; 7 bases agree with TRBD1. The length of the CDR3 is 15 residues. V was pared by 3 bases and J by 4 bases, with 6 bases of the junction left unmatched. CDR1 is SGDLS and CDR2 is YYNGEE in the germline V gene. CDR3 DNA: TGTGCCAGCAGCGCCCCCAGGGGGAGCACCGGGGAGCTGTTTTTT. It is translated as CASSAPRGSTGELFF.